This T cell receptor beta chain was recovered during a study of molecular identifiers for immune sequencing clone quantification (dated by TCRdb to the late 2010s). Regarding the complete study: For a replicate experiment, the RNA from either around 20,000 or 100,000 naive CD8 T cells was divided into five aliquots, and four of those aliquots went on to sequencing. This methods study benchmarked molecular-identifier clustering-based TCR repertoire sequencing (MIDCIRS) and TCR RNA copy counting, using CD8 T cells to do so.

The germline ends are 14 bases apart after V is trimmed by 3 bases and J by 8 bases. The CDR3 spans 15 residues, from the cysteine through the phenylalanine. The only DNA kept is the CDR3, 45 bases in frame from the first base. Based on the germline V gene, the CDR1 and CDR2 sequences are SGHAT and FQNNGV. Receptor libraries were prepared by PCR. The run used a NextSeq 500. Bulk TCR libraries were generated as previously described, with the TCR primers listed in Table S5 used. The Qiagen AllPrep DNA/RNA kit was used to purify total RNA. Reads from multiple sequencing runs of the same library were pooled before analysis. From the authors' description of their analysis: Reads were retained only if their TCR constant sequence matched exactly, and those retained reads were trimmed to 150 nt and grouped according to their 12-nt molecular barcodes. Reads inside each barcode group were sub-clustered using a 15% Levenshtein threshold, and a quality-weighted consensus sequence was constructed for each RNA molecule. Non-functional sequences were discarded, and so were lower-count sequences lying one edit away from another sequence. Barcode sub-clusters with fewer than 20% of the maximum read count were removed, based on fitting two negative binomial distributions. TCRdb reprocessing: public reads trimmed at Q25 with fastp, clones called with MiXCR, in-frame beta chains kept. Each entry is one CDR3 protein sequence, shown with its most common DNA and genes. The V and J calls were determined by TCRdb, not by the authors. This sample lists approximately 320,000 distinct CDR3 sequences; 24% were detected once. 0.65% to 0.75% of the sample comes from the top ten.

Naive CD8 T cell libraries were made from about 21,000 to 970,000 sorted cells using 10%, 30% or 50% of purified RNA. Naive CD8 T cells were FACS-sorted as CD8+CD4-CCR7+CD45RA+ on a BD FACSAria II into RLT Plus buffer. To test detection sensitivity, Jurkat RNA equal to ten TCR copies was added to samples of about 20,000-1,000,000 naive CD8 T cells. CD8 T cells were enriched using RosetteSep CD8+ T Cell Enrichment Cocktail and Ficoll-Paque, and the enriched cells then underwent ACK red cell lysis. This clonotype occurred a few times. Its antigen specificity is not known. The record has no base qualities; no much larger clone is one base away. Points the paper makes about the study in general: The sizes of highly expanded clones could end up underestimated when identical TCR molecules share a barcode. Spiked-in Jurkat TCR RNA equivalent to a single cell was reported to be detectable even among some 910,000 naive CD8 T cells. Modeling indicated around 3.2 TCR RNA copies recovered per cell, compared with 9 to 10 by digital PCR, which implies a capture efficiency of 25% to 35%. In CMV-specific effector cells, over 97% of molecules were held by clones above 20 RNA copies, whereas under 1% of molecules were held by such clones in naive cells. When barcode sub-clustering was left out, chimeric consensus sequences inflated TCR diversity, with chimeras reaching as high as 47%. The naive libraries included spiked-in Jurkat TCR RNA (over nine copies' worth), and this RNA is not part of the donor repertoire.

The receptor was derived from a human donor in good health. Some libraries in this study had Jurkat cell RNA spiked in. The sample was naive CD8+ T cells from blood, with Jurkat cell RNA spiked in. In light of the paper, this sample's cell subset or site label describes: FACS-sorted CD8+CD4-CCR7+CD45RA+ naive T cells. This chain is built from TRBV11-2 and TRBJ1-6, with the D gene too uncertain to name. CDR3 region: CASSFAGRWDSPLHF. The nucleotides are TGTGCCAGCAGCTTTGCCGGGCGGTGGGATTCACCCCTCCACTTT. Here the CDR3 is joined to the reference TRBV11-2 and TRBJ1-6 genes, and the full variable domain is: EAGVAQSPRYKIIEKRQSVAFWCNPISGHATLYWYQQILGQGPKLLIQFQNNGVVDDSQLPKDRFSAERLKGVDSTLKIQPAKLEDSAVYLCASSFAGRWDSPLHFGNGTRLTVT.